Below are 20 T cell receptor beta chains sequenced from a single sample in a study of shared clonotypes between healthy human individuals (dated by TCRdb to the early 2020s). Receptor amplification or capture employed the immunoSEQ multiplex PCR assay. The immuneACCESS repertoire file appears here via TCRdb, limited to in-frame rearrangements. These files lack a portion of the clones; in checked studies, under half of the deficit traces to unresolved V genes, and the cause of the others is not known. This sample holds a few hundred thousand clones; around two thirds were observed only once. The ten largest clones represent approximately 10% of the sample. Material: memory CD4+ T cells sorted from blood. This specimen's cell subset or site label, interpreted: CD45RA-negative fraction. Every receptor here comes from a man aged 25 to 40 in good health.

The V and J genes are TRBV4-1 and TRBJ2-1; D is possibly TRBD1 (7 bases). CDR1 MGHRA and CDR2 YSYEKL come from the germline V gene. V was trimmed by 5 bases and J by 8 bases, leaving 25 bases between them. This CDR3 is 17 amino acids long. For the CDR3, the DNA is TGCGCCAGCAGCAAGGAGACTAGGACAGGACCGTTAGATGAGCAGTTCTTC. Translation gives CASSKETRTGPLDEQFF.

This chain joins TRBV2 and TRBJ2-3, with 7 bases that match TRBD1. CDR3 length equals 13 residues. The ends lost 4 bases at V and 5 bases at J; junction bases unmatched: 3. Looked up from germline, CDR1 is SNHLY and CDR2 is FYNNEI. The CDR3 sequence is CASSGNRGDTQYF. Here the CDR3 DNA reads TGTGCCAGCAGTGGAAACAGGGGAGATACGCAGTATTTT.

At least ten counts were recorded for this clone. The chain combines TRBV4-2 with TRBJ1-3; D might be TRBD1 (5 bases). Trimming removed 0 bases at V and 4 bases at J, with 10 bases between. CDR3 length: 15 residues. Germline V lookup: CDR1 LGHNA, CDR2 YNFKEQ. CDR3 nucleotide sequence: TGTGCCAGCAGCCAAGATCGACAGCCGGGAAACACCATATATTTT. It is translated as CASSQDRQPGNTIYF.

This chain uses TRBV7-2 with TRBJ2-1, with D uncertain. V lost 1 base and J lost 5, with 6 bases in between. The CDR3 consists of 13 residues. Germline-derived CDR1 and CDR2 are SGHTA and FQGNSA. Written as DNA, the CDR3 is TGTGCCAGCAGCTTAGGGCGAAACAATGAGCAGTTCTTC. It yields the protein CASSLGRNNEQFF.

The genes are TRBV19 and TRBJ2-1; 7 positions match TRBD2. Per the germline V gene, CDR1 is LNHDA and CDR2 is SQIVND (reference sequence). V dropped 1 base and J dropped 7; count of bases not matched to a gene: 7. The CDR3 totals 15 residues. The CDR3 loop reads CASSIGGGSRNEQFF. The CDR3, as DNA: TGTGCCAGTAGTATAGGCGGCGGGAGTCGGAATGAGCAGTTCTTC.

The rearrangement links TRBV30 to TRBJ2-1, with a weak D call TRBD1 (6 bases). This CDR3 is 15 amino acids long. V was pared by 3 bases and J by 1 base, with 13 bases between. Germline CDR1 GTSNPN, CDR2 SVGIG (reference sequence). The CDR3 loop reads CAWRLGGASYNEQFF. The CDR3 DNA reads as TGTGCCTGGAGATTAGGGGGAGCTTCCTACAATGAGCAGTTCTTC.

The genes are TRBV27 and TRBJ1-2; 8 bases agree with TRBD1. In germline, CDR1 is MNHEY, CDR2 SMNVEV (reference sequence). V trimming: 5 bases; J trimming: 8 bases; junction bases outside the gene matches: 7. The CDR3 is 13 amino acids. The DNA of the CDR3 is TGTGCCAGCAGTCCCCGACAGGGGATGGGCTACACCTTC. Encoded protein: CASSPRQGMGYTF.

The J gene is TRBJ1-2, the V gene TRBV28, with unresolved D. Germline CDR1 reads MDHEN; CDR2 reads SYDVKM. The CDR3 extends over 13 amino acids. V dropped 9 bases and J dropped 6 bases, with 17 bases sitting between them. The CDR3 is CASHPPKRNGYTF. The CDR3 region has the DNA TGTGCCAGTCACCCCCCGAAACGGAATGGCTACACCTTC.

This chain uses TRBV6-5 with TRBJ1-1; D gene ambiguous. The germline V and J ends were trimmed by 2 bases and 8 bases, with 9 bases remaining between them. The CDR3 has 12 amino acids. Germline lookup yields CDR1 MNHEY and CDR2 SVGAGI. Written as DNA, the CDR3 is TGTGCCAGCAGTTACCAGACGGGGGAAGCTTTCTTT. Amino acid sequence: CASSYQTGEAFF.

The V and J genes are TRBV7-9 and TRBJ2-3; 11 nucleotides agree with TRBD2. The CDR3 spans 18 residues. The germline V gene has CDR1 SEHNR and CDR2 FQNEAQ (reference sequence). V dropped 1 base and J dropped 1; count of bases not matched to a gene: 7. The DNA for the CDR3 is TGTGCCAGCAGCTTAGGGAGACTAGCGGGACGTCGCACAGATACGCAGTATTTT. It encodes CASSLGRLAGRRTDTQYF.

The CDR3: CASSLSGRGLVRPQHF. DNA of the CDR3: TGTGCCAGCAGTTTATCCGGGCGGGGGTTGGTGCGGCCCCAGCATTTT. V is TRBV27 and J is TRBJ1-5; D may be TRBD1 (5 bases). The CDR3 loop spans 16 amino acids. Trimming took off 0 bases at V and 9 bases at J, with 18 bases between the two ends. CDR1 and CDR2 (germline): MNHEY, SMNVEV (reference sequence).

V usage is TRBV5-6 and J usage is TRBJ2-7, with 7 bases aligning to TRBD2. The CDR3 has 13 amino acids. J lost 7 bases, V lost 1 base, and 5 bases had no gene match. Germline values: CDR1 SGHDT, CDR2 YYEEEE. The CDR3, as DNA: TGTGCCAGCAGCTTGATCGGGGGGACGGAGCAGTACTTC. Protein: CASSLIGGTEQYF.

V usage is TRBV18 and J usage is TRBJ1-1, with a tentative D call TRBD1 (6 bases). The V gene lost 3 bases and the J gene lost 3 bases, with 17 bases spanning the gap. This CDR3 comprises 16 residues. CDR1 is KGHSH, CDR2 LQKENI, per germline. The DNA of the CDR3 is TGTGCCAGCTCACCCGACGTGGGGGGCGTTTACACTGAAGCTTTCTTT. This sequence encodes CASSPDVGGVYTEAFF.

This chain uses TRBV18 with TRBJ2-2, with D hard to call. The V end was cut by 3 bases, the J end by 6 bases, with 11 bases between. There are 14 residues in the CDR3. CDR1 and CDR2 from the germline V gene are KGHSH and LQKENI. CDR3: CASSPASLSGELFF. As DNA, the CDR3 is TGTGCCAGCTCACCCGCCAGCCTCTCCGGGGAGCTGTTTTTT.

V gene TRBV7-2 combines with J gene TRBJ1-2; D is perhaps TRBD1 (5 bases). V dropped 8 bases and J dropped 5 bases, with 12 bases sitting between them. The CDR3 consists of 12 residues. Looked up from germline, CDR1 is SGHTA and CDR2 is FQGNSA. The CDR3 sequence: CASGQGVYGYTF. CDR3 nucleotide sequence: TGTGCCAGCGGCCAAGGGGTGTATGGCTACACCTTC.

The chain is built from TRBV9 and TRBJ1-1, with D hard to call. Germline V gene data show CDR1 as SGDLS and CDR2 as YYNGEE. The CDR3 covers 14 residues. V lost 3 bases, J lost 1 base, and 10 bases lay in between. CDR3 in amino acids: CASSAQVSNTEAFF. Here the CDR3 DNA reads TGTGCCAGCAGCGCCCAGGTTTCGAACACTGAAGCTTTCTTT.

The genes are TRBV5-1 and TRBJ1-4; perhaps TRBD1 as D (5 bases). Germline V gene lookup returns CDR1 SGHRS and CDR2 YFSETQ. This CDR3 contains 15 residues. The V end was cut by 1 base, the J end by 4 bases, with 11 bases between. The CDR3: CASSLPQANNEKLFF. The CDR3 nucleotides read TGCGCCAGCAGCTTGCCACAGGCGAATAATGAAAAACTGTTTTTT. Complete variable domain (other parts from reference TRBV5-1 and TRBJ1-4): KAGVTQTPRYLIKTRGQQVTLSCSPISGHRSVSWYQQTPGQGLQFLFEYFSETQRNKGNFPGRFSGRQFSNSRSEMNVSTLELGDSALYLCASSLPQANNEKLFFGSGTQLSVL.

This chain links TRBV19 with TRBJ2-7; a possible D gene is TRBD1 (5 bases). The germline CDR1 and CDR2 sequences are LNHDA and SQIVND (reference sequence). Trimming pared 3 bases from V and 5 bases from J, leaving 14 bases between. This CDR3 region has 14 residues. The CDR3 DNA is TGTGCCAGTAGTATCGGGCAGGGATTGGACGAGCAGTACTTC. Its protein is CASSIGQGLDEQYF.

CDR3 coding DNA: TGTGCCAGCAGTACGGACAGGGGCCCTGAAGCTTTCTTT. Translating gives CASSTDRGPEAFF. The chain couples TRBV6-5 to TRBJ1-1; 9 bases map to TRBD1. Germline values: CDR1 MNHEY, CDR2 SVGAGI. This CDR3 has 13 residues. V lost 5 bases to trimming and J lost 6 bases; unmatched junction nucleotides: 4.

The chain recombines TRBV5-1 with TRBJ1-1; D is uncertain. This CDR3 is built from 15 residues. Germline values: CDR1 SGHRS, CDR2 YFSETQ. The V end lost 3 bases, the J end lost 2 bases, and 14 bases lay between the germline ends. Written as DNA, the CDR3 is TGCGCCAGCAGCTCCGGTTGGGGAGTAAACACTGAAGCTTTCTTT. Translating it yields CASSSGWGVNTEAFF. The full variable domain, completed using reference TRBV5-1 and TRBJ1-1, is KAGVTQTPRYLIKTRGQQVTLSCSPISGHRSVSWYQQTPGQGLQFLFEYFSETQRNKGNFPGRFSGRQFSNSRSEMNVSTLELGDSALYLCASSSGWGVNTEAFFGQGTRLTVV.